This TCR beta chain came from a study of monozygotic twins with cystic fibrosis. Sequenced by immunoSEQ multiplex PCR; TCRdb stores in-frame clones only, minus some. This sample has more than 9,000 clones, with over 99% found just once. Findings of the study overall: Clonality was generally low (median roughly 0.0095), higher in the most severe patients. Nucleotide-identical clonotype sharing was significantly higher within monozygotic CF twin pairs than between unrelated CF individuals. Co-twins had the most similar V usage for 13 of 16 pairs, J for 8.

In germline, CDR1 is MGHRA, CDR2 YSYEKL. With V trimmed by 0 bases and J by 5 bases, 9 bases remained unmatched. The CDR3 consists of 17 residues. Details on this clone: Its antigen remains unknown.

What was sequenced was blood. This TCR was recovered from a man younger than 35 with cystic fibrosis. This rearrangement joins TRBV4-1 to TRBJ2-3, with 9 bases lining up with TRBD2. The CDR3 DNA reads as TGCGCCAGCAGCCAAGAAGAGCTAGCGGGGAGCGGAGATACGCAGTATTTT. The encoded protein is CASSQEELAGSGDTQYF.